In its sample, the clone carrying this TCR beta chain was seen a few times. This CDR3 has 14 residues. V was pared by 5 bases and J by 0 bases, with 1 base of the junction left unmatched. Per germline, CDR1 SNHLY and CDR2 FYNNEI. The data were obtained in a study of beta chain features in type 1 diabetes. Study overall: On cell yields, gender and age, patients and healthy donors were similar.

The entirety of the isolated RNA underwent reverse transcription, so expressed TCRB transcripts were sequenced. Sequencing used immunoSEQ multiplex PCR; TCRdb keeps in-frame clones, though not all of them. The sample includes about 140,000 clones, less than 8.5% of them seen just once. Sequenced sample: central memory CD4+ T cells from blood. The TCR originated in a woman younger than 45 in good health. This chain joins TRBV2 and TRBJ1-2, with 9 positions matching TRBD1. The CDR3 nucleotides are TGTGCCAGCAGTCGGACAGGGGCTAACTATGGCTACACCTTC. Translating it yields CASSRTGANYGYTF. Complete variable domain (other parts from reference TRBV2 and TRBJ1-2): EPEVTQTPSHQVTQMGQEVILRCVPISNHLYFYWYRQILGQKVEFLVSFYNNEISEKSEIFDDQFSVERPDGSNFTLKIRSTKLEDSAMYFCASSRTGANYGYTFGSGTRLTVV.